These 17 T cell receptor beta chains were all obtained from the same sample, sequenced in a study of lymphopenia after photon versus proton radiotherapy (dated 2019 in TCRdb). Receptors were amplified or captured by the immunoSEQ multiplex PCR assay. TCRdb obtained this table from immuneACCESS and retained in-frame rearrangements with V and J assigned. These tables miss some clones; where compared with another copy, unresolved V genes account for less than half of the shortfall, and the remainder is unexplained. The sample yields 150,000 to 200,000 clones; about nine tenths were counted once. The top ten constitute approximately 4.8% of the sample. The material sequenced was peripheral blood, taken from a patient treated with photon-based radiotherapy. These receptors all come from a middle-aged man with gastric cancer.

This chain connects TRBV7-3 to TRBJ2-1, with 13 bases fitting TRBD2. This CDR3 is built from 18 residues. The germline V gene encodes CDR1 SGHTA and CDR2 FQGTGA. J lost 1 base, V lost 0 bases, and 3 bases had no gene match. CDR3 DNA sequence: TGTGCCAGCAGCTTAACAAGACTAGCGGGAGGTTCCTACAATGAGCAGTTCTTC. Amino acid sequence: CASSLTRLAGGSYNEQFF. Based on the CDR3 plus reference TRBV7-3 and TRBJ2-1, the full variable domain is GAGVSQTPSNKVTEKGKYVELRCDPISGHTALYWYRQSLGQGPEFLIYFQGTGAADDSGLPNDRFFAVRPEGSVSTLKIQRTERGDSAVYLCASSLTRLAGGSYNEQFFGPGTRLTVL.

The chain joins TRBV30 to TRBJ1-1; perhaps TRBD1 as D (6 bases). The CDR3 has 14 amino acids. V lost 3 bases and J lost 0, with 11 bases in between. The germline gives CDR1 GTSNPN, CDR2 SVGIG (reference sequence). The CDR3: CAWSADRLNTEAFF. CDR3 nucleotides: TGTGCCTGGAGCGCTGACAGGTTGAACACTGAAGCTTTCTTT.

In nucleotides, the CDR3 is TGTGCCAGCAGCTTAGAAGGGATTGAGCAGTTCTTC. Its translation is CASSLEGIEQFF. This chain connects TRBV7-2 to TRBJ2-1; no reliable D call. The CDR3 length is 12 residues. Trimming took off 1 base at V and 9 bases at J, with 7 bases between the two ends. The V gene's germline CDR1 is SGHTA and CDR2 FQGNSA.

This chain connects TRBV27 to TRBJ2-7; 7 nucleotides agree with TRBD1. Germline V gives CDR1 MNHEY, CDR2 SMNVEV (reference sequence). CDR3 length equals 14 residues. With 9 bases clipped from V and 1 base from J, the junction kept 9 bases outside the gene matches. The CDR3 DNA sequence: TGTGCCAGTTCGCCCGGGACAGCTTCCTACGAGCAGTACTTC. Protein product: CASSPGTASYEQYF.

V is TRBV19 and J is TRBJ1-2; no definite D call. This CDR3 is built from 11 residues. Trimming took 6 bases from V and 4 from J, leaving 6 bases between them. Germline V gene sequence: CDR1 LNHDA, CDR2 SQIVND (reference sequence). The CDR3 protein is CASRGFYGYTF. The CDR3 coding sequence is TGTGCCAGTAGGGGGTTCTATGGCTACACCTTC.

The CDR3 protein is CASSLVKAGGAEQFF. CDR3 nucleotides: TGTGCCAGCAGCTTGGTAAAAGCGGGAGGTGCTGAGCAGTTCTTC. The chain combines TRBV5-4 with TRBJ2-1; 9 bases map to TRBD2. There are 15 residues in the CDR3. V was clipped by 0 bases and J by 9 bases; unmatched bases: 7. CDR1 SGHNT and CDR2 YYREEE come from the germline V gene (reference sequence).

The chain links TRBV5-6 to TRBJ1-2, with D maybe TRBD1 (5 bases). This CDR3 has 13 residues. Trimming removed 4 bases at V and 4 bases at J, with 11 bases between. The germline CDR1 and CDR2 sequences are SGHDT and YYEEEE. In DNA, the CDR3 is TGTGCCAGCAGCCGTTACAGGTCCTATGGCTACACCTTC. Its protein is CASSRYRSYGYTF.

The table lists this clone with a count of one. V usage is TRBV4-1 and J usage is TRBJ2-7, with 8 bases that match TRBD1. V shed 0 bases and J 7 bases; nucleotides not matched to a gene: 8. The CDR3 has 15 amino acids. CDR1 and CDR2 from the germline V gene are MGHRA and YSYEKL. The CDR3 protein is CASSQDRDRRREQYF. The CDR3 DNA follows: TGCGCCAGCAGCCAAGACCGGGACAGGCGCAGGGAGCAGTACTTC.

This rearrangement joins TRBV25-1 to TRBJ2-7; 10 bases line up with TRBD2. Germline V gene sequence: CDR1 MGHDK, CDR2 SYGVNS. V was pared by 2 bases and J by 2 bases, with 3 bases of the junction left unmatched. The CDR3 consists of 15 residues. The CDR3 region is CASSETGTSAYEQYF. As DNA, the CDR3 is TGTGCCAGCAGTGAAACCGGGACTAGCGCCTACGAGCAGTACTTC.

The rearrangement links TRBV4-3 to TRBJ2-2; 12 bases are a match to TRBD2. The CDR3 is made up of 16 amino acids. Germline assignment: CDR1 LGHNA and CDR2 YSLEER. V was pared by 4 bases and J by 7 bases, with 7 bases of the junction left unmatched. CDR3 loop: CASSPRTSGINGELFF. CDR3 bases: TGCGCCAGCAGCCCTAGGACTAGCGGGATAAACGGGGAGCTGTTTTTT.

The V and J genes are TRBV10-3 and TRBJ1-2; no clear D gene. CDR1 is ENHRY and CDR2 is SYGVKD in the germline V gene. V was cut by 2 bases and J by 0 bases, with 4 bases left in between. The CDR3 runs 13 residues. The CDR3 sequence: CAISELPNYGYTF. In DNA form, the CDR3 reads TGTGCCATCAGTGAGCTCCCTAACTATGGCTACACCTTC.

V usage is TRBV7-9 and J usage is TRBJ2-2; 10 bases line up with TRBD2. Germline V gene lookup returns CDR1 SEHNR and CDR2 FQNEAQ (reference sequence). This CDR3 comprises 16 residues. Unmatched junction bases numbered 6, after V lost 7 bases and J lost 1 base. CDR3 in DNA: TGTGCCAGCATCCCAACTAGCGGGATGAACACCGGGGAGCTGTTTTTT. It specifies CASIPTSGMNTGELFF.

The chain carries TRBV5-5 and TRBJ2-7; D not certain. Deletions cut 2 bases from V and 3 bases from J, with 12 bases between. The CDR3 spans 14 residues. CDR1 is SGHKS, CDR2 YYEKEE, per germline (reference sequence). CDR3 nucleotides: TGTGCCAGCAGCTTTTCAAGCAGACTCTACGAGCAGTACTTC. It specifies CASSFSSRLYEQYF.

This chain connects TRBV9 to TRBJ2-2; D tentatively reads TRBD1 or TRBD2 (5 bases each). The CDR3 runs to 15 residues. Per the germline V gene, CDR1 is SGDLS and CDR2 is YYNGEE. The V and J ends lost 3 bases and 4 bases respectively, with 13 bases between them. The CDR3 bases are TGTGCCAGCAGCGACCTCGGGACGGTCACCGGGGAGCTGTTTTTT. It translates to CASSDLGTVTGELFF.

The V and J genes are TRBV30 and TRBJ2-1; tentative D call: TRBD2 (7 bases). This CDR3 contains 12 residues. Germline-derived CDR1 and CDR2 are GTSNPN and SVGIG (reference sequence). The ends were cut back, 2 bases at V and 9 bases at J, with 11 bases in the middle. CDR3 coding DNA: TGTGCCTGGAGTCGGGGGGCGAGTGAGCAGTTCTTC. Residues: CAWSRGASEQFF.

The chain links TRBV7-6 to TRBJ2-3, with TRBD2 matching 7 bases. Germline-derived CDR1 and CDR2 are SGHVS and FNYEAQ. This CDR3 comprises 13 residues. Trimming took 3 bases from V and 9 from J; bases not matched to a gene: 6. This CDR3 is CASSFGEGTTQYF. The CDR3 DNA sequence: TGTGCCAGCAGCTTTGGGGAGGGGACCACGCAGTATTTT.

V gene TRBV27 combines with J gene TRBJ2-1, with 7 bases matching TRBD2. The trim removed 6 bases at V and 6 bases at J, leaving 8 bases unmatched. Germline V gene lookup returns CDR1 MNHEY and CDR2 SMNVEV (reference sequence). This CDR3 is built from 14 residues. CDR3 in amino acids: CASRAGSIRNEQFF. CDR3 nucleotide sequence: TGTGCCAGCAGAGCGGGATCAATTCGCAATGAGCAGTTCTTC.